This TCR beta chain was identified during a study of regulatory T cells in long-lasting Graves disease. The CDR3 is 13 residues long. Trimming left V 6 bases short and J 7 bases short, with 15 bases between. CDR1 and CDR2 (germline): MDHEN, SYDVKM. For TCR beta, libraries came from iRepertoire HTBI primers and Arm-PCR of CDR3 regions. A single record per CDR3 protein comes from TCRdb applying MiXCR to the multiplex PCR reads. The sample yields about 460,000 distinct CDR3 sequences, 12% to 15% seen once. The sample's time point: newly diagnosed GD, antithyroid drugs for less than 3 months. Scientists built the TCR library using RNA that was extracted from PBMCs. These same records also appear under a second study, on T cells in Graves' hyperthyroidism and ophthalmopathy. That report adds: Across 18 months, stable Graves' hyperthyroidism was marked by no progression to ophthalmopathy.

The receptor was derived from a woman between 50 and 59 years old with Graves disease. The chain couples TRBV28 to TRBJ2-5; D perhaps matches TRBD2 (5 bases). This specimen consisted of peripheral blood mononuclear cells (PBMCs), obtained at new diagnosis, from a patient treated with antithyroid drugs. The CDR3 DNA follows: TGTGCCAGCAGCCTAGCTTCGATGGGGACCCAGTACTTC. Amino acids: CASSLASMGTQYF.